These 27 T cell receptor beta chains were sequenced from one sample in a study of shared clonotypes between healthy human individuals. Some clones are missing from TCRdb's copy, which holds only in-frame ones; the method was immunoSEQ multiplex PCR. The sample lists about 980,000 clones, about three quarters seen once, with 1.5% in the top ten. Sequenced sample: memory CD4+ T cells sorted from blood. Subset in this sample: CD45RA-negative fraction. The receptors derive from a young man in good health.

V is TRBV6-6 and J is TRBJ2-1; possibly TRBD2 for D (5 bases). Trimming took off 0 bases at V and 1 base at J, with 7 bases between the two ends. Looked up from germline, CDR1 is MNHNY and CDR2 is SVGAGI (reference sequence). This CDR3 region has 15 residues. Here the CDR3 reads CASSYSRESYNEQFF. The CDR3, as DNA: TGTGCCAGCAGTTACTCAAGGGAGTCCTACAATGAGCAGTTCTTC.

For this clone: This same CDR3 is encoded by further DNA sequences in the sample. The rearrangement joins TRBV7-2 to TRBJ2-1; 10 nucleotides line up with TRBD2. Per the germline V gene, CDR1 is SGHTA and CDR2 is FQGNSA. J lost 4 bases, V lost 4 bases, and 4 bases had no gene match. The length of the CDR3 is 15 residues. As DNA, the CDR3 is TGTGCCAGCAGCTCCGGACTAGCGGCATACAATGAGCAGTTCTTC. It specifies CASSSGLAAYNEQFF.

This rearrangement joins TRBV30 to TRBJ2-7; 8 bases are a match to TRBD1. This CDR3 is 15 amino acids long. V was pared by 1 base and J by 3 bases, with 8 bases of the junction left unmatched. Germline loops: CDR1 GTSNPN, CDR2 SVGIG (reference sequence). CDR3 protein: CAWSGTGRRVYEQYF. The CDR3 DNA reads TGTGCCTGGAGTGGGACAGGGCGGCGGGTCTACGAGCAGTACTTC. The full variable domain, with the rest looked up from reference TRBV30 and TRBJ2-7, is SQTIHQWPATLVQPVGSPLSLECTVEGTSNPNLYWYRQAAGRGLQLLFYSVGIGQISSEVPQNLSASRPQDRQFILSSKKLLLSDSGFYLCAWSGTGRRVYEQYFGPGTRLTVT.

V and J are TRBV10-2 and TRBJ1-6; D uncertain. In germline, CDR1 is WSHSY, CDR2 SAAADI. CDR3 length: 14 residues. V lost 8 bases, J lost 6 bases, and 14 bases lay in between. As DNA, the CDR3 is TGCGCCAGCGAAGGCGCCGAAGCTAATTCACCCCTCCACTTT. This codes for CASEGAEANSPLHF.

The rearrangement joins TRBV27 to TRBJ2-1, with 9 bases that match TRBD2. The germline V gene encodes CDR1 MNHEY and CDR2 SMNVEV (reference sequence). The J segment lost 6 bases and the V segment lost 5 bases, leaving 11 bases of the junction unmatched. This CDR3 has 16 residues. Here the CDR3 DNA reads TGTGCCAGCAGTCCTTTTAATGGCGGGGGGGCCAATGAGCAGTTCTTC. Amino acid sequence: CASSPFNGGGANEQFF.

In this sample, this clone turned up once. The chain combines TRBV11-2 with TRBJ2-5; tentatively, D is TRBD1 (5 bases). The CDR3 totals 16 residues. The germline gives CDR1 SGHAT, CDR2 FQNNGV. Trimming cost V 6 bases and J 5 bases, with 22 bases left between them. CDR3 loop: CASRHTHHGAGETQYF. CDR3 in DNA: TGTGCCAGCAGACACACCCACCATGGGGCTGGGGAGACCCAGTACTTC.

In its sample, this clone was seen many times. This chain links TRBV30 with TRBJ1-2, with TRBD1 identical over 7 bases. Trimming took 3 bases from V and 5 from J; bases not matched to a gene: 6. CDR3 length: 13 amino acids. CDR1 GTSNPN and CDR2 SVGIG come from the germline V gene (reference sequence). The CDR3 is CAWSSGQLYGYTF. In nucleotides, the CDR3 is TGTGCCTGGAGCTCGGGACAGCTTTATGGCTACACCTTC.

In its sample, this clone was seen once. J is TRBJ2-5 and V is TRBV25-1; D is unresolved. The CDR3 is 11 amino acids. CDR1 is MGHDK, CDR2 SYGVNS, per germline. V lost 4 bases, J lost 5 bases, and 5 bases lay in between. CDR3 nucleotides: TGTGCCAGCAGTGTATCGGAGACCCAGTACTTC. It translates to CASSVSETQYF.

The rearrangement uses TRBV6-5 and TRBJ1-2; D possibly corresponds to TRBD1 (5 bases). Germline values: CDR1 MNHEY, CDR2 SVGAGI. V lost 7 bases, J lost 3 bases, and 18 bases lay in between. This CDR3 region has 15 residues. The CDR3 DNA sequence: TGTGCCAGCAAATCCCCGGGGACGGAGGACTATGGCTACACCTTC. Protein: CASKSPGTEDYGYTF.

The V and J genes are TRBV7-9 and TRBJ2-1; 13 bases agree with TRBD2. V gave up 5 bases and J gave up 8 bases; unmatched junction bases: 12. The CDR3 runs 17 residues. Germline V gene data show CDR1 as SEHNR and CDR2 as FQNEAQ (reference sequence). CDR3 nucleotide sequence: TGTGCCAGCAGCCCCCGGTTACTAGCGGGGGGGTGGGATGAGCAGTTCTTC. This codes for CASSPRLLAGGWDEQFF.

This clone was counted between two and nine times. The chain uses TRBV30 and TRBJ2-1; TRBD2 matches at 10 bases. The germline gives CDR1 GTSNPN, CDR2 SVGIG (reference sequence). The CDR3 has 16 residues. The junction had 10 bases not matched to a gene; V was cut back by 1 base and J by 7 bases. CDR3 loop: CAWSGKAGGPRNEQFF. Written as DNA, the CDR3 is TGTGCCTGGAGTGGAAAAGCGGGGGGGCCTAGGAATGAGCAGTTCTTC.

The rearrangement uses TRBV20-1 and TRBJ1-2; the D is unclear. Trimming took off 6 bases at V and 2 bases at J, with 7 bases between the two ends. This CDR3 has 11 residues. Germline-derived CDR1 and CDR2 are DFQATT and SNEGSKA (reference sequence). The CDR3 is CSARVNYGYTF. CDR3 in DNA: TGCAGTGCAAGGGTAAACTATGGCTACACCTTC.

This clone was counted only a few times. This chain's CDR3 is CASSEGSSVYNEQFF. As DNA, the CDR3 is TGTGCCAGCAGTGAGGGATCGTCCGTGTACAATGAGCAGTTCTTC. This chain joins TRBV6-1 and TRBJ2-1, with unresolved D. This CDR3 spans 15 amino acids. V shed 3 bases and J shed 4 bases, with 13 bases lying between them. Germline V CDR1 and CDR2: MNHNS, SASEGT.

The chain uses TRBV6-1 and TRBJ2-1, with a weak D call TRBD2 (6 bases). The germline CDR1 and CDR2 sequences are MNHNS and SASEGT. The V end lost 1 base, the J end lost 2 bases, and 12 bases lay between the germline ends. The CDR3 is 16 amino acids. The DNA for the CDR3 is TGTGCCAGCAGTGAAGAAGGGACTCCCCCCTACAATGAGCAGTTCTTC. Its translation: CASSEEGTPPYNEQFF.

The rearrangement joins TRBV10-3 to TRBJ1-2, with TRBD1 identical over 9 bases. This CDR3 contains 16 residues. V was clipped by 3 bases and J by 6 bases; unmatched bases: 11. Germline CDR1 and CDR2: ENHRY and SYGVKD. The CDR3, as DNA: TGTGCCATCAGTGATGGAAAAAGGGGACAGGGAAATGGCTACACCTTC. This encodes CAISDGKRGQGNGYTF.

This clone turned up a few times. This chain joins TRBV5-4 and TRBJ1-4; D is perhaps TRBD1 (5 bases). V dropped 3 bases and J dropped 8 bases, with 17 bases sitting between them. This CDR3 is 15 amino acids long. CDR1 is SGHNT, CDR2 YYREEE, per germline (reference sequence). CDR3 sequence reads: CASSSGAYKDEKLFF. The CDR3 bases are TGTGCCAGCAGCTCTGGGGCCTACAAGGACGAAAAACTGTTTTTT.

This clone was counted a single time. The chain is built from TRBV29-1 and TRBJ2-7; perhaps TRBD2 as D (6 bases). The CDR3 extends over 17 amino acids. CDR1 and CDR2 from the germline V gene are SQVTM and ANQGSEA. With 0 bases removed from V and 0 bases from J, the gap between germline ends came to 18 bases. The CDR3 loop reads CSVEEASGGIASYEQYF. CDR3 DNA sequence: TGCAGCGTTGAAGAGGCCTCGGGCGGGATCGCCTCCTACGAGCAGTACTTC.

This chain joins TRBV28 and TRBJ1-5; D is uncertain. The V end was cut by 2 bases, the J end by 5 bases, with 13 bases between. CDR1 MDHEN and CDR2 SYDVKM come from the germline V gene. The CDR3 spans 15 residues. The CDR3 DNA reads as TGTGCCAGCAGTTTAGCAGCTCCCAGAGATCAGCCCCAGCATTTT. Encoded protein: CASSLAAPRDQPQHF.

This clone has only a few counts. The V call is TRBV7-2, the J call TRBJ2-1; D not resolved. The CDR3 totals 15 residues. The germline gives CDR1 SGHTA, CDR2 FQGNSA. Trimming cost V 0 bases and J 4 bases, with 10 bases left between them. The CDR3 nucleotides are TGTGCCAGCAGCTTAGCTCTGGGTTCTTACAATGAGCAGTTCTTC. Translating it yields CASSLALGSYNEQFF.

The CDR3 is CASSRGSGGRGYNEQFF. The CDR3 coding sequence is TGTGCCAGCAGTAGGGGTAGCGGGGGACGGGGCTACAATGAGCAGTTCTTC. The J gene is TRBJ2-1, the V gene TRBV11-2; 9 nucleotides match TRBD2. Looked up from germline, CDR1 is SGHAT and CDR2 is FQNNGV. The CDR3 has 17 residues. With 6 bases clipped from V and 3 bases from J, the junction kept 12 bases outside the gene matches.

This clone occurred once. Other DNA sequences of this sample code for an identical CDR3. V and J are TRBV7-9 and TRBJ2-7; 11 bases are a match to TRBD2. With V trimmed by 3 bases and J by 2 bases, 3 bases remained unmatched. Germline-derived CDR1 and CDR2 are SEHNR and FQNEAQ (reference sequence). This CDR3 spans 15 amino acids. The CDR3: CASSFGTSGTYEQYF. CDR3 in DNA: TGTGCCAGCAGCTTCGGGACTAGCGGAACCTACGAGCAGTACTTC.

This CDR3 is CASSDPGLPLLNYGYTF. Here the CDR3 DNA reads TGTGCCAGCAGCGATCCGGGACTCCCTCTTTTAAACTATGGCTACACCTTC. The chain uses TRBV9 and TRBJ1-2; tentatively, D is TRBD1 (5 bases). V lost 3 bases to trimming and J lost 2 bases, with 20 bases between them. The CDR3 runs 17 residues. The germline gives CDR1 SGDLS, CDR2 YYNGEE.

The chain employs TRBV11-2 and TRBJ2-5, with a possible D match to TRBD2 (6 bases). V lost 5 bases, J lost 5 bases, and 15 bases lay in between. Germline lookup yields CDR1 SGHAT and CDR2 FQNNGV. This CDR3 comprises 14 residues. CDR3 loop: CASSATSAGETQYF. DNA of the CDR3: TGTGCCAGCAGCGCCACGTCTGCGGGGGAGACCCAGTACTTC.

This clone appeared a single time. The V and J genes are TRBV5-4 and TRBJ2-3; possibly TRBD2 for D (6 bases). The germline V gene encodes CDR1 SGHNT and CDR2 YYREEE (reference sequence). The V gene lost 0 bases and the J gene lost 11 bases, with 16 bases spanning the gap. CDR3 size: 14 residues. CDR3 sequence (DNA): TGTGCCAGCAGCTTGGAGACCCCCCTGGAGGGGCAGTATTTT. This codes for CASSLETPLEGQYF.

This rearrangement joins TRBV21-1 to TRBJ2-7. TRBV21-1 is reported as a pseudogene. The CDR3 totals 14 residues. The CDR3 sequence is CASSKPLGECEQYF. Here the CDR3 DNA reads TGTGCCAGCAGCAAACCGTTAGGGGAGTGTGAGCAGTACTTC.

This clone was picked up a small number of times. The CDR3 DNA follows: TGTGCCACCAAAGTCACAGGGACGGCCGGGGAGCTGTTTTTT. It encodes CATKVTGTAGELFF. The V call is TRBV6-1, the J call TRBJ2-2; possible D gene TRBD1, 6 bases. Germline CDR1 reads MNHNS; CDR2 reads SASEGT. Between the trimmed V and J ends, which lost 10 bases and 6 bases, there was a span of 18 bases. This CDR3 has 14 amino acids.

The chain uses TRBV10-1 and TRBJ2-4, with D perhaps matching TRBD2 (7 bases). The germline gives CDR1 WNHNN, CDR2 SYGVQD (reference sequence). CDR3 size: 17 residues. Trimming took 6 bases from V and 4 from J, leaving 22 bases between them. The CDR3 sequence: CASRPKGERGWKNIQYF. Written as DNA, the CDR3 is TGCGCCAGCAGGCCCAAGGGGGAGCGGGGATGGAAAAACATTCAGTACTTC.